This TCR beta chain stems from a study of blood T cell repertoires in COVID-19. Study at large: Acute and convalescent COVID-19 specimens originated in the United States, Italy and Spain.

Assay used: immunoSEQ multiplex PCR; TCRdb lists only in-frame clones, some missing. The sample carries about 110,000 clones, over 60% recorded once. The CDR3 loop spans 14 amino acids. This TCR came from a human donor in a cohort sampled during active or convalescent COVID-19. Sequencing was done on a sample of peripheral blood. The chain combines TRBV21-1 with TRBJ2-1; no DNA check was done on the table's D call, TRBD2. TRBV21-1 has pseudogene status. CDR3 amino acids: CASSKSLVDNEQFF. CDR3 nucleotides: TGTGCCAGCAGCAAATCCCTAGTGGACAATGAGCAGTTCTTC.